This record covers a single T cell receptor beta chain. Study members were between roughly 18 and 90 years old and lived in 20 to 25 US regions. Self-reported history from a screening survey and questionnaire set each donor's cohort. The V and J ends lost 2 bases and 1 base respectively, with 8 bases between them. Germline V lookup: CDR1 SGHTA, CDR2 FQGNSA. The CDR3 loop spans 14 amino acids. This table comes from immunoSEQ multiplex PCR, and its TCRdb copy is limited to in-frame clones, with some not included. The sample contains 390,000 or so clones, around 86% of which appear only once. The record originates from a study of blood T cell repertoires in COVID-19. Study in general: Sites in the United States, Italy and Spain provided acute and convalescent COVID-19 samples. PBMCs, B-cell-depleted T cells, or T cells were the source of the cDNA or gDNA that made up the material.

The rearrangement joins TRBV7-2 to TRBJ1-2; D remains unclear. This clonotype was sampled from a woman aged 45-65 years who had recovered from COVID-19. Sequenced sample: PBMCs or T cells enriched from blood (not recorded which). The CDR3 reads CASSLILFNYGYTF. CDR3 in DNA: TGTGCCAGCAGCTTAATCTTATTTAACTATGGCTACACCTTC.